These T cell receptor beta chains were read from a single sample in a study of blood T cell repertoires in COVID-19. TCRdb's copy holds only in-frame clones and misses some; the assay was immunoSEQ multiplex PCR. This table has about 120,000 clones, around 87% appearing once. Sequenced material: peripheral blood. These receptors came from a woman in her sixties or seventies with acute or convalescent COVID-19. CDR3s include the opening cysteine and the closing phenylalanine or tryptophan. A D gene is named only where the DNA matches it firmly. Not all rows give a size; the values are once, few, many and, for expanded clones, a class.

d_call: .; v_call: TRBV19; j_call: TRBJ2-7; clone_size: .; cdr3_aa: CASSTAYEQYF; cdr3_nt: TGTGCCAGTAGTACGGCCTACGAGCAGTACTTC
d_call: .; v_call: TRBV28; j_call: TRBJ2-4; clone_size: .; cdr3_aa: CASSFFPGTKSAKNIQYF; cdr3_nt: TGTGCCAGCAGTTTTTTCCCGGGGACAAAGTCAGCCAAAAACATTCAGTACTTC
d_call: .; v_call: TRBV28; j_call: TRBJ1-3; clone_size: .; cdr3_aa: CASSTLGGERNTIYF; cdr3_nt: TGTGCCAGCAGTACCCTGGGGGGGGAACGGAACACCATATATTTT
d_call: TRBD1; v_call: TRBV30; j_call: TRBJ1-6; clone_size: .; cdr3_aa: CAWSVDRGNSPLHF; cdr3_nt: TGTGCCTGGAGTGTAGACAGGGGAAATTCACCCCTCCACTTT
d_call: TRBD1; v_call: TRBV29-1; j_call: TRBJ2-7; clone_size: .; cdr3_aa: CSVVWDRAYEQYF; cdr3_nt: TGCAGCGTTGTTTGGGACAGAGCCTACGAGCAGTACTTC
d_call: .; v_call: TRBV24-1; j_call: TRBJ1-3; clone_size: .; cdr3_aa: CATSDPQTDRNTIYF; cdr3_nt: TGTGCCACCAGTGATCCCCAGACAGACAGAAACACCATATATTTT
d_call: .; v_call: TRBV28; j_call: TRBJ1-2; clone_size: .; cdr3_aa: CASLPGGPYYGYTF; cdr3_nt: TGTGCCAGCCTCCCCGGGGGGCCCTACTATGGCTACACCTTC
d_call: .; v_call: TRBV5-1; j_call: TRBJ2-1; clone_size: .; cdr3_aa: CASSLSGAYNEQFF; cdr3_nt: TGCGCCAGCAGCCTCAGCGGTGCCTACAATGAGCAGTTCTTC
d_call: .; v_call: TRBV28; j_call: TRBJ2-7; clone_size: .; cdr3_aa: CASSLQISEQYF; cdr3_nt: TGTGCCAGCAGCCTACAGATAAGCGAGCAGTACTTC
d_call: .; v_call: TRBV19; j_call: TRBJ2-1; clone_size: .; cdr3_aa: CASSRRNSYNEQFF; cdr3_nt: TGTGCCAGTAGCAGAAGAAACTCCTACAATGAGCAGTTCTTC
d_call: .; v_call: TRBV2; j_call: TRBJ1-5; clone_size: .; cdr3_aa: CASSEPGGADLNQRPQHF; cdr3_nt: TGTGCCAGCAGTGAACCCGGAGGGGCCGACCTTAATCAGCGGCCCCAGCATTTT
d_call: .; v_call: TRBV7-2; j_call: TRBJ1-5; clone_size: .; cdr3_aa: CASSLAVDSNQPQHF; cdr3_nt: TGTGCCAGCAGCTTGGCAGTCGATAGCAATCAGCCCCAGCATTTT
d_call: TRBD2; v_call: TRBV5-1; j_call: TRBJ2-7; clone_size: .; cdr3_aa: CASSLSGGGLEEQYF; cdr3_nt: TGCGCCAGCAGCTTGTCGGGCGGGGGGCTCGAGGAGCAGTACTTC
d_call: .; v_call: TRBV15; j_call: TRBJ2-7; clone_size: .; cdr3_aa: CATSRDPDPYEQYF; cdr3_nt: TGTGCCACCAGCAGAGATCCAGATCCCTACGAGCAGTACTTC
d_call: .; v_call: TRBV10-1; j_call: TRBJ1-3; clone_size: .; cdr3_aa: CASSEHPDSSSGNTIYF; cdr3_nt: TGCGCCAGCAGTGAACACCCCGACAGTAGCTCTGGAAACACCATATATTTT
d_call: TRBD1; v_call: TRBV13; j_call: TRBJ2-1; clone_size: .; cdr3_aa: CASSSAGTAENEQFF; cdr3_nt: TGTGCCAGCAGCTCCGCCGGGACAGCCGAGAATGAGCAGTTCTTC
d_call: .; v_call: TRBV28; j_call: TRBJ2-7; clone_size: .; cdr3_aa: CASSQTGPVSYEQYF; cdr3_nt: TGTGCCAGCAGTCAGACAGGCCCGGTATCCTACGAGCAGTACTTC
d_call: .; v_call: TRBV3-1/TRBV3-2; j_call: TRBJ1-1; clone_size: .; cdr3_aa: CASSHPGAGDRAFF; cdr3_nt: TGTGCCAGCAGCCACCCAGGGGCAGGGGACCGCGCTTTCTTT
d_call: TRBD2; v_call: TRBV10-3; j_call: TRBJ2-5; clone_size: .; cdr3_aa: CAISERGGLETQYF; cdr3_nt: TGTGCCATCAGTGAGCGGGGGGGCCTCGAGACCCAGTACTTC
d_call: TRBD2; v_call: TRBV11-3; j_call: TRBJ2-1; clone_size: .; cdr3_aa: CASSPGGDRSYNEQFF; cdr3_nt: TGTGCCAGCAGCCCGGGGGGGGACCGCTCCTACAATGAGCAGTTCTTC
d_call: .; v_call: TRBV28; j_call: TRBJ1-5; clone_size: once; cdr3_aa: CASILWGVVHF; cdr3_nt: TGTGCCAGCATCCTTTGGGGGGTTGTGCATTTT
d_call: TRBD1; v_call: TRBV5-1; j_call: TRBJ2-5; clone_size: .; cdr3_aa: CASSVQGARETQYF; cdr3_nt: TGCGCCAGCAGCGTTCAGGGGGCTCGGGAGACCCAGTACTTC
d_call: TRBD1; v_call: TRBV5-1; j_call: TRBJ2-7; clone_size: .; cdr3_aa: CASSFQDRGGDEQYF; cdr3_nt: TGCGCCAGCAGCTTCCAAGACAGGGGCGGCGACGAGCAGTACTTC
d_call: TRBD1; v_call: TRBV6-5; j_call: TRBJ2-3; clone_size: .; cdr3_aa: CASRDDRDRPDTQYF; cdr3_nt: TGTGCCAGCAGGGACGACAGGGACCGACCAGATACGCAGTATTTT
d_call: .; v_call: TRBV10-3; j_call: TRBJ2-3; clone_size: .; cdr3_aa: CAISESVGTDTQYF; cdr3_nt: TGTGCCATCAGTGAGTCGGTAGGCACAGATACGCAGTATTTT
d_call: .; v_call: TRBV27; j_call: TRBJ1-4; clone_size: .; cdr3_aa: CASRPMGDEKLFF; cdr3_nt: TGTGCCAGCAGGCCTATGGGCGATGAAAAACTGTTTTTT
d_call: TRBD2; v_call: TRBV18; j_call: TRBJ2-4; clone_size: .; cdr3_aa: CASPRYGEGKNIQYF; cdr3_nt: TGTGCCAGCCCACGATACGGGGAGGGCAAAAACATTCAGTACTTC
d_call: TRBD1; v_call: TRBV5-4; j_call: TRBJ2-7; clone_size: once; cdr3_aa: CASSFPRGQGAGEQYF; cdr3_nt: TGTGCCAGCAGCTTCCCCCGGGGACAGGGGGCTGGCGAGCAGTACTTC
d_call: .; v_call: TRBV3-1/TRBV3-2; j_call: TRBJ1-1; clone_size: .; cdr3_aa: CASSQPAGATFMNTEAFF; cdr3_nt: TGTGCCAGCAGCCAACCCGCGGGAGCGACTTTCATGAACACTGAAGCTTTCTTT
d_call: TRBD1; v_call: TRBV10-3; j_call: TRBJ1-2; clone_size: .; cdr3_aa: CAITGTGFGYGYTF; cdr3_nt: TGTGCCATTACCGGGACAGGGTTTGGCTATGGCTACACCTTC